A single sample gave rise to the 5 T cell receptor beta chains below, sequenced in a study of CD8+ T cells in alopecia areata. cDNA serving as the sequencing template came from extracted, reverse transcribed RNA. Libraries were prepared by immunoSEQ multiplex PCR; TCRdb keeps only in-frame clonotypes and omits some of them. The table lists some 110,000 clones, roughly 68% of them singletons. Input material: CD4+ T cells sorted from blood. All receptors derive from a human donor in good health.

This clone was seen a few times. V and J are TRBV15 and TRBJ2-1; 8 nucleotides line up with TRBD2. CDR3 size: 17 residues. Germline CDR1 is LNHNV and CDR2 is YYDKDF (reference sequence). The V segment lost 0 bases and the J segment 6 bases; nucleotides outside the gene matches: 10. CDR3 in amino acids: CATSRDIRTSRFNEQFF. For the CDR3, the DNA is TGTGCCACCAGCAGAGATATAAGGACTAGCAGGTTCAATGAGCAGTTCTTC.

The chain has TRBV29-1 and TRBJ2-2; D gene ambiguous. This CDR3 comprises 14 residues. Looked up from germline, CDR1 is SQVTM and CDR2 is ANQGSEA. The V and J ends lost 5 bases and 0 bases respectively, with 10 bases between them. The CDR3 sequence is CSVRNSANTGELFF. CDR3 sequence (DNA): TGCAGCGTTCGGAACTCGGCGAACACCGGGGAGCTGTTTTTT.

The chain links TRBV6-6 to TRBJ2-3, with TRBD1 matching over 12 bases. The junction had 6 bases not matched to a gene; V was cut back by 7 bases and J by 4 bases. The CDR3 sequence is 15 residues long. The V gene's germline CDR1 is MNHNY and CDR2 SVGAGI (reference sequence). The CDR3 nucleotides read TGTGCCAGCACCAAGGGACAGGGGGCCGCAGATACGCAGTATTTT. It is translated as CASTKGQGAADTQYF.

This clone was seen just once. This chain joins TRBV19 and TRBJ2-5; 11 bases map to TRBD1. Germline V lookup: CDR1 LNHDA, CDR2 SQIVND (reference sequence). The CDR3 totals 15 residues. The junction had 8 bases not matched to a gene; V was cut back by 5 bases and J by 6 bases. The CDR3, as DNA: TGTGCCAGTAGTGTCGCCGGGACAGGGGGTCAGACCCAGTACTTC. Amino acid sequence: CASSVAGTGGQTQYF.

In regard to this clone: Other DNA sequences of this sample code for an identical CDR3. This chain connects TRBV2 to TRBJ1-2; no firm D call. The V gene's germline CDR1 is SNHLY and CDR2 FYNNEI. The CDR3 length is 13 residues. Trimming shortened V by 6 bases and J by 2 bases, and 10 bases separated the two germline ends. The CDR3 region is CASSTDRNYGYTF. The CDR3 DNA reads TGTGCCAGCAGCACGGACCGAAACTATGGCTACACCTTC. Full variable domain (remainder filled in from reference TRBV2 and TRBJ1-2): EPEVTQTPSHQVTQMGQEVILRCVPISNHLYFYWYRQILGQKVEFLVSFYNNEISEKSEIFDDQFSVERPDGSNFTLKIRSTKLEDSAMYFCASSTDRNYGYTFGSGTRLTVV.